A selection of T cell receptor beta chains follows, all from one sample in a study of T cell repertoires in aging, cancer and after chemotherapy. Each CDR3 protein gets one entry after TCRdb re-called the multiplex PCR reads with MiXCR. The table records 1,500 to 2,000 distinct CDR3 sequences, approximately 25% of them present only once. The sample was blood. The receptors were sampled from a human donor with a solid tumor. The CDR3 runs from the conserved cysteine through the conserved F or W. Each record gives: J gene, D gene, clone size, V gene, CDR3 protein, CDR3 DNA. A D gene is named only where the DNA matches it firmly. A clone size is listed for some rows: how often the clone was seen (once, few, many), or a class if it is expanded.

>TRBJ1-2|.|.|TRBV5-6
CASSLVSEGTYGYTF
TGTGCCAGCAGCTTGGTTTCGGAGGGCACCTATGGCTACACCTTC
>TRBJ2-1|.|few|TRBV5-5
CASSSVDSYNEQFF
TGTGCCAGCAGCTCGGTAGACTCCTACAATGAGCAGTTCTTC
>TRBJ1-2|.|few|TRBV20-1
CSAPFRELNGYTF
TGCAGTGCTCCCTTCCGGGAGTTGAATGGCTACACCTTC
>TRBJ1-1|.|.|TRBV12-3/TRBV12-4
CASSLGQWAPEAFF
TGTGCCAGCAGTTTAGGACAGTGGGCCCCTGAAGCTTTCTTT
>TRBJ2-1|.|.|TRBV11-2
CASSGTESYNEQFF
TGTGCCAGCAGCGGAACGGAGTCCTACAATGAGCAGTTCTTC
>TRBJ2-3|TRBD2|medium-sized|TRBV19
CASSGLAGADTQYF
TGTGCCAGTAGTGGACTAGCGGGAGCAGATACGCAGTATTTT
>TRBJ1-3|.|medium-sized|TRBV27
CASSSYRDPGNTIYF
TGTGCCAGCAGTTCATACCGGGACCCTGGAAACACCATATATTTT
>TRBJ1-1|.|large|TRBV10-3
CAISDGGGTAFF
TGTGCCATCAGTGATGGGGGGGGCACAGCTTTCTTT
>TRBJ2-1|TRBD1|.|TRBV19
CATRQGPYNEQFF
TGTGCCACCCGACAGGGACCCTACAATGAGCAGTTCTTC
>TRBJ2-7|.|few|TRBV7-2
CASSLNSGAYEQYF
TGTGCCAGCAGCTTAAATTCAGGGGCCTACGAGCAGTACTTC
>TRBJ1-2|.|few|TRBV5-1
CASSLVGGGGDGYTF
TGCGCCAGCAGCTTGGTCGGGGGCGGAGGTGATGGCTACACCTTC
>TRBJ2-7|TRBD1|few|TRBV27
CASSLSMGQSFFEQYF
TGTGCCAGCAGTTTATCGATGGGACAGTCTTTTTTCGAGCAGTACTTC
>TRBJ1-4|TRBD1|.|TRBV20-1
CSPGQGGEKLFF
TGCAGCCCCGGACAGGGAGGTGAAAAACTGTTTTTT
>TRBJ2-2|.|.|TRBV10-1
CASKSNTGELFF
TGCGCCAGCAAGAGCAACACCGGGGAGCTGTTTTTT
>TRBJ2-1|.|.|TRBV24-1
CATSDPDRNEQFF
TGTGCCACCAGTGATCCCGACCGGAATGAGCAGTTCTTC
>TRBJ2-6|.|few|TRBV6-1
CAGVVGANVLTF
TGTGCCGGAGTGGTCGGGGCCAACGTCCTGACTTTC
>TRBJ2-1|.|.|TRBV27
CASSLALGGVNEQFF
TGTGCCAGCAGTTTAGCTCTAGGAGGCGTCAATGAGCAGTTCTTC
>TRBJ2-1|TRBD1|few|TRBV27
CASSRDRVYNEQFF
TGTGCCAGCAGTCGGGACAGGGTCTACAATGAGCAGTTCTTC
>TRBJ2-7|TRBD1|few|TRBV7-2
CASSLGTGGFNEQYF
TGTGCCAGCAGCTTAGGGACAGGGGGTTTCAACGAGCAGTACTTC
>TRBJ2-7|.|few|TRBV7-9
CASSSLSYEQYF
TGTGCCAGCAGCTCACTTTCCTACGAGCAGTACTTC
>TRBJ1-2|.|medium-sized|TRBV20-1
CSARDTNGPGDPF
TGCAGTGCTAGAGATACGAATGGACCGGGAGATCCCTTC
>TRBJ2-1|.|few|TRBV6-6
CASSLSGTYNEQFF
TGTGCCAGCAGTTTATCCGGGACTTACAATGAGCAGTTCTTC
>TRBJ2-1|.|.|TRBV14
CASSQGLWEQFF
TGTGCCAGCAGCCAAGGTCTATGGGAGCAGTTCTTC